A selection of T cell receptor beta chains follows, all from one sample in a study of early T cells in non-severe SARS-CoV-2 infection. A single record per CDR3 protein comes from TCRdb applying MiXCR to the 5' RACE reads. The repertoire consists of 40,000 to 55,000 distinct CDR3 sequences, with roughly 4% occurring once and the leading ten covering about 2.9%. Sequenced input: whole blood. Source of these receptors: an adult who was a healthcare worker with PCR-confirmed SARS-CoV-2 infection or an uninfected control (not recorded which). CDR3s include the opening cysteine and the closing phenylalanine or tryptophan. D genes are given only for firm matches. Expanded clones are given a class, and other clones once, few, many or no size at all.

j_gene	d_gene	abundance	v_gene	CDR3nt	CDR3aa
TRBJ2-1	TRBD2	few	TRBV18	TGTGCCAGCTCACGGACTAGCGGGAGTGACAATGAGCAGTTCTTC	CASSRTSGSDNEQFF
TRBJ2-7	-	-	TRBV7-9	TGTGCCAGCAGCTTAGGGGCAGAGTACGAGCAGTACTTC	CASSLGAEYEQYF
TRBJ2-5	TRBD2	many	TRBV27	TGTGCCAGCAGTTTATTGACTAGCGGGACGGAGACCCAGTACTTC	CASSLLTSGTETQYF
TRBJ1-1	-	many	TRBV2	TGTGCCAGCGAAGACATATCAGAGAGGACTGAAGCTTTCTTT	CASEDISERTEAFF
TRBJ2-5	-	many	TRBV29-1	TGCAGCGTCAGACAGTACCAAGAGACCCAGTACTTC	CSVRQYQETQYF
TRBJ2-5	-	few	TRBV29-1	TGCAGCGTTGAACACCTCCAAGAGACCCAGTACTTC	CSVEHLQETQYF
TRBJ2-3	-	many	TRBV10-1	TGCGCCAGCAGTGCTAGCACAGATACGCAGTATTTT	CASSASTDTQYF
TRBJ1-1	TRBD1	many	TRBV7-6	TGTGCCAGCAGCTTAACCGGGACAGCGACTGAAGCTTTCTTT	CASSLTGTATEAFF
TRBJ1-2	TRBD1	few	TRBV18	TGTGCCAGCTCACCTACGGACAGGAATGGCTACACCTTC	CASSPTDRNGYTF
TRBJ2-1	-	few	TRBV15	TGTGCCACCAGCAGACCCGGGACATCTTCCTTTGAGCAGTTCTTC	CATSRPGTSSFEQFF
TRBJ1-2	TRBD1	many	TRBV6-1	TGTGCCAGCAGTGAAAGGGGACAGGGGCCCTATGGCTACACCTTC	CASSERGQGPYGYTF
TRBJ1-1	-	many	TRBV7-9	TGTGCCAGCAGCTACCTGACTCCCAAGGGTACTGAAGCTTTCTTT	CASSYLTPKGTEAFF
TRBJ2-3	TRBD2	many	TRBV6-1	TGTGCCAGCAGACCCCTAGCGGCTAGCACAGATACGCAGTATTTT	CASRPLAASTDTQYF
TRBJ1-6	TRBD1	many	TRBV11-2	TGTGCCAGCAGCCACGGCCGGACAGGGGGAACTTATAATTCACCCCTCCACTTT	CASSHGRTGGTYNSPLHF
TRBJ2-3	TRBD1	-	TRBV12-3/TRBV12-4	TGTGCCAGCAGCCCTCCCCGGACAGGAACTATCACAGATACGCAGTATTTT	CASSPPRTGTITDTQYF
TRBJ2-1	-	few	TRBV7-2	TGTGCCAGCAGGTACTCTTCCTACAATGAGCAGTTCTTC	CASRYSSYNEQFF
TRBJ2-7	-	many	TRBV5-6	TGTGCCAGCAGCTTGGAAGTCACCTCCGGGGAGCAGTACTTC	CASSLEVTSGEQYF
TRBJ2-3	-	many	TRBV28	TGTGCCAGCAGGAGACAGGACGGGGCAGATACGCAGTATTTT	CASRRQDGADTQYF
TRBJ2-4	-	many	TRBV28	TGTGCCAGCAGTTTAGGTAGGGGGGCAATAGCCAAAAACATTCAGTACTTC	CASSLGRGAIAKNIQYF
TRBJ2-7	-	many	TRBV7-6	TGTGCCAGCAGCCCCGAAGGAACCTCCTCCGAGCAGTACTTC	CASSPEGTSSEQYF
TRBJ2-1	TRBD1	few	TRBV7-9	TGTGCCAGCAGCCTTCCCGGGACAGGGTTAAATGAGCAGTTCTTC	CASSLPGTGLNEQFF
TRBJ1-1	-	many	TRBV4-1	TGCGCCAGCAGCCCAATCTCGCCGGGTATAGGGAGAGGAGGGGTCGCTGAAGCTTTCTTT	CASSPISPGIGRGGVAEAFF
TRBJ2-7	TRBD1	many	TRBV7-9	TGTGCCAGCAGCATCCGGGACAGGGCCTCCTACGAGCAGTACTTC	CASSIRDRASYEQYF
TRBJ2-1	-	-	TRBV3-1	TGTGCCAGCAGCCAAGGTTCAAAGGCAAAGCAGTTCTTC	CASSQGSKAKQFF
TRBJ2-3	TRBD1	many	TRBV9	TGTGCCAGCAGCGTACGACCCCTGACAGGGACGACAGATACGCAGTATTTT	CASSVRPLTGTTDTQYF
TRBJ2-1	-	few	TRBV27	TGTGCCAGCAGTTACACGGGAGAGTCTTACAATGAGCAGTTCTTC	CASSYTGESYNEQFF
TRBJ2-5	TRBD2	few	TRBV11-2	TGTGCCAGCAGCCCGGGACTAAGAAGCCAAGAGACCCAGTACTTC	CASSPGLRSQETQYF
TRBJ1-1	-	many	TRBV11-2	TGTGCCAGCAGCTCAAGGACGGGGAACACTGAAGCTTTCTTT	CASSSRTGNTEAFF
TRBJ2-3	TRBD1	-	TRBV3-1	TGTGCCAGCAGCCAAGATGAGGTCGCGTGGGACAGGCAGTATTTT	CASSQDEVAWDRQYF
TRBJ2-7	-	many	TRBV10-3	TGTGCCATCAGCGAAGGCGGAGGGCCCTACGAGCAGTACTTC	CAISEGGGPYEQYF
TRBJ2-6	-	many	TRBV7-6	TGTGCCAGCAGCTTATCCGGGATGGATTCCGGGGCCAACGTCCTGACTTTC	CASSLSGMDSGANVLTF
TRBJ2-1	TRBD1	many	TRBV9	TGTGCCAGCAGCCAGGGGGGACAGGGATACAATGAGCAGTTCTTC	CASSQGGQGYNEQFF
TRBJ1-5	-	many	TRBV7-8	TGTGCCAGCAGCTTATCCGAGGTTCAGCCCCAGCATTTT	CASSLSEVQPQHF
TRBJ2-5	-	-	TRBV2	TGTGCCAGCAGTGAAGGGGGGAACCCAGAGGAGACCCAGTACTTC	CASSEGGNPEETQYF
TRBJ2-7	-	-	TRBV6-5	TGTGCCAGCAGTTCTCTACCGGTGGTGGTAAACGAGCAGTACTTC	CASSSLPVVVNEQYF
TRBJ2-7	TRBD2	many	TRBV12-3/TRBV12-4	TGTGCCAGCAGACCTGGGACTAGCGGGGTGGGGGAGCAGTACTTC	CASRPGTSGVGEQYF